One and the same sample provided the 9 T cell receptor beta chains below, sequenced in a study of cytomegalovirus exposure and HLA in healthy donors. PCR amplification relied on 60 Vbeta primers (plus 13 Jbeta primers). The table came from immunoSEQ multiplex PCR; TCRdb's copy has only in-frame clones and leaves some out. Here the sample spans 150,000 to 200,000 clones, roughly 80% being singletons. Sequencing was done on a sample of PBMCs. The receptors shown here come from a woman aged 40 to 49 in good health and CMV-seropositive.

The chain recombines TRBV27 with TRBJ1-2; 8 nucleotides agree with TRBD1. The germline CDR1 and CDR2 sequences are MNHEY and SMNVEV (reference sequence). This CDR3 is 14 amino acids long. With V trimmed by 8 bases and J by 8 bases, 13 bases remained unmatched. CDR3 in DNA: TGTGCCAGCCGGACTACAGGGGGATCATTGGGCTACACCTTC. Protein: CASRTTGGSLGYTF.

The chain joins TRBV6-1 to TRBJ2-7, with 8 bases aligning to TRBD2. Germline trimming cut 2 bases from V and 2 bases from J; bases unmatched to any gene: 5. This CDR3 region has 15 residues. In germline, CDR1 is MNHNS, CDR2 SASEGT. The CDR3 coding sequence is TGTGCCAGCAGTGAACTGGCGGGAGGTACCTACGAGCAGTACTTC. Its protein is CASSELAGGTYEQYF.

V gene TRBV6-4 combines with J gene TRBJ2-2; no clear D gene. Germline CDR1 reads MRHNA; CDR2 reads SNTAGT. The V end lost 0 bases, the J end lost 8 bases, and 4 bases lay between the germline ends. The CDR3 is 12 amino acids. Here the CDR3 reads CASSDSRGELFF. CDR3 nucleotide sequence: TGTGCCAGCAGTGACTCGAGAGGGGAGCTGTTTTTT.

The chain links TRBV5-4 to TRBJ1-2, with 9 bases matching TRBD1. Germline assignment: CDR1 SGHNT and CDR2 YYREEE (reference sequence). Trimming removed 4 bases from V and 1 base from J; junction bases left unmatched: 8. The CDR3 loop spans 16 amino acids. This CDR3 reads CASSQTQGALNYGYTF. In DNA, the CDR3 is TGTGCCAGCAGCCAAACACAGGGGGCTCTTAACTATGGCTACACCTTC.

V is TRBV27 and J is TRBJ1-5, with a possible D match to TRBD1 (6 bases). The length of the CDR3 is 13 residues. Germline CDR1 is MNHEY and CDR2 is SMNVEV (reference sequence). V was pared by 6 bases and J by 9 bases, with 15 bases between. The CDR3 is CASSPRGGRPQHF. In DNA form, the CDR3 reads TGTGCCAGCAGCCCAAGGGGGGGAAGGCCCCAGCATTTT.

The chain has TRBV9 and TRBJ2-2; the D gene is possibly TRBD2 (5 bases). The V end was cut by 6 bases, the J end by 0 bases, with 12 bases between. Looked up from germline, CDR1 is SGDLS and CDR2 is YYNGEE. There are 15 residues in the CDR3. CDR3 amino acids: CASKSGSSNTGELFF. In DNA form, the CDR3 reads TGTGCCAGCAAGTCGGGGAGTTCGAACACCGGGGAGCTGTTTTTT.

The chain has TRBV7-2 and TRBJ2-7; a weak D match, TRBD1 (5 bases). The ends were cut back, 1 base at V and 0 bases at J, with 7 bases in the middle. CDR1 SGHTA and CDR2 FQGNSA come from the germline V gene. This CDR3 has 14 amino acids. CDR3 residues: CASSLGTSSYEQYF. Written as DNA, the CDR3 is TGTGCCAGCAGCTTAGGGACATCCTCCTACGAGCAGTACTTC.

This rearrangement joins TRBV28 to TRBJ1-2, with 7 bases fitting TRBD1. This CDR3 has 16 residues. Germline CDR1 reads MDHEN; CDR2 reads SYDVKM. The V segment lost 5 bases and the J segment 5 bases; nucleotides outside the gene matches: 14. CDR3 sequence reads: CASSQTQGVGQYGYTF. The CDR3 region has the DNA TGTGCCAGCAGTCAGACCCAGGGGGTTGGGCAGTATGGCTACACCTTC.

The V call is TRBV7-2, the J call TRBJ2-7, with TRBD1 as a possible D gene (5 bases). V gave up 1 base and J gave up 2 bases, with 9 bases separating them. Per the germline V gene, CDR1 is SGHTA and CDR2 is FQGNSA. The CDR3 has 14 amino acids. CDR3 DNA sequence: TGTGCCAGCAGCTTAGGGGGCGGTACCTACGAGCAGTACTTC. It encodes CASSLGGGTYEQYF.